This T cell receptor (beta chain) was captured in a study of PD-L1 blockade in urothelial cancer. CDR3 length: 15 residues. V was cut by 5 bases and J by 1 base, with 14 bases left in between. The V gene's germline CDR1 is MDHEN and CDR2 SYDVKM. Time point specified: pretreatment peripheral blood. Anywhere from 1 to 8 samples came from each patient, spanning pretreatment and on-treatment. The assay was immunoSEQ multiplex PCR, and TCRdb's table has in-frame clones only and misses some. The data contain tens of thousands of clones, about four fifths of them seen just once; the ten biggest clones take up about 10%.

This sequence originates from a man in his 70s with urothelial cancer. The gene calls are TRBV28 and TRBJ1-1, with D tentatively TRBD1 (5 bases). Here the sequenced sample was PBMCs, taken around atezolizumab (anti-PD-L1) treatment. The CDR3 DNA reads TGTGCCAGCAGTGGTAGCAGGGCTGAGAACACTGAAGCTTTCTTT. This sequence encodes CASSGSRAENTEAFF.